The 7 T cell receptor beta chains given below trace back to one sample, sequenced in a study of graft-versus-host responses after intestinal transplantation. The assay was immunoSEQ multiplex PCR, and TCRdb's table has in-frame clones only and misses some. The table includes nearly 30,000 clones, 65% to 80% detected once. Graft-derived tissue was subjected to processing to liberate intraepithelial and lamina propria lymphocytes. This specimen was ileum tissue, taken 98 days after intestinal transplantation. The receptors were sampled from a human patient who received an intestinal transplant, so some T cells may come from the graft donor.

The chain uses TRBV5-1 and TRBJ1-1, with D uncertain. V lost 0 bases to trimming and J lost 0 bases, with 12 bases between them. This CDR3 has 16 amino acids. CDR1 and CDR2 from the germline V gene are SGHRS and YFSETQ. CDR3 in amino acids: CASSLDGGRMNTEAFF. The DNA of the CDR3 is TGCGCCAGCAGCTTGGATGGAGGCCGCATGAACACTGAAGCTTTCTTT.

The chain has TRBV5-8 and TRBJ1-5; the D gene is possibly TRBD1 (5 bases). The CDR3 length is 17 residues. Trimming took off 5 bases at V and 6 bases at J, with 24 bases between the two ends. Germline loops: CDR1 SGHTS, CDR2 YDEGEE. CDR3 nucleotides: TGTGCCAGCAGTTTACTTCGAAGGGCCAGGGTGAGTCAGCCCCAGCATTTT. Protein sequence: CASSLLRRARVSQPQHF.

CDR3: CASSHSDYPISSYEQYF. CDR3 in DNA: TGCGCCAGCAGCCATTCGGACTACCCAATATCCTCCTACGAGCAGTACTTC. The rearrangement links TRBV4-1 to TRBJ2-7; D might be TRBD2 (6 bases). This CDR3 is 17 amino acids long. Germline-derived CDR1 and CDR2 are MGHRA and YSYEKL. Trimming shortened V by 3 bases and J by 0 bases, and 18 bases separated the two germline ends.

This rearrangement joins TRBV29-1 to TRBJ2-2; 10 bases line up with TRBD2. The V segment lost 8 bases and the J segment 0 bases; nucleotides outside the gene matches: 9. Germline CDR1 reads SQVTM; CDR2 reads ANQGSEA. This CDR3 is 16 amino acids long. The CDR3 is CSILAGGRSNTGELFF. CDR3 coding DNA: TGCAGCATTTTAGCGGGGGGCCGTTCGAACACCGGGGAGCTGTTTTTT.

The chain employs TRBV11-2 and TRBJ1-1; tentatively, D is TRBD1 (5 bases). This CDR3 is 13 amino acids long. Trimming took off 2 bases at V and 11 bases at J, with 15 bases between the two ends. The germline V gene encodes CDR1 SGHAT and CDR2 FQNNGV. This CDR3 is CASSLTQVTSAFF. The CDR3 DNA is TGTGCCAGCAGCTTAACACAGGTAACGTCCGCTTTCTTT.

CDR3 in amino acids: CASSSETGTNTEAFF. Written as DNA, the CDR3 is TGTGCCAGCAGCTCAGAGACAGGGACGAACACTGAAGCTTTCTTT. The V call is TRBV7-6, the J call TRBJ1-1; 7 bases fit TRBD1. From germline, CDR1 is SGHVS and CDR2 FNYEAQ. V dropped 4 bases and J dropped 1; count of bases not matched to a gene: 6. The CDR3 consists of 15 residues.

CDR3 DNA sequence: TGTGCCAGCAGACAGGGGGCTTTCCGCACAGATACGCAGTATTTT. Its protein is CASRQGAFRTDTQYF. V and J are TRBV6-1 and TRBJ2-3, with 9 bases matching TRBD1. The trim removed 6 bases at V and 1 base at J, leaving 5 bases unmatched. Germline lookup yields CDR1 MNHNS and CDR2 SASEGT. CDR3 size: 15 residues.